The rows below give T cell receptor beta chains drawn from one sample of a study of blood T cell repertoires in COVID-19. Produced via immunoSEQ multiplex PCR; TCRdb's table is partial and in-frame only. Among fewer than 200,000 clones listed, 80% to 90% were seen once. Sequences were obtained from peripheral blood. The receptors were gathered from a man aged 70-80 years with active or convalescent COVID-19. The CDR3 runs from the conserved cysteine through the conserved F or W. A D gene is named only where the DNA matches it firmly. Some rows have no size entry. The others give once, few or many, or a class for an expanded clone.

D gene,J gene,V gene,clone size,CDR3 DNA,CDR3 protein
TRBD1,TRBJ1-1,TRBV18,few,TGTGCCAGCTCACCACTGGGGACAGGGGCCACTGAAGCTTTCTTT,CASSPLGTGATEAFF
NA,TRBJ1-3,TRBV7-9,NA,TGTGCCAGCAGCTTAGCGCAGGAACACACCATATATTTT,CASSLAQEHTIYF
NA,TRBJ1-1,TRBV13,NA,TGTGCCAGCTATAGTGTCACTGAAGCTTTCTTT,CASYSVTEAFF
TRBD2,TRBJ2-1,TRBV11-2,NA,TGTGCCAGCAGCTTAGTGCCGGGAGGTAGTCATGAGCAGTTCTTC,CASSLVPGGSHEQFF
NA,TRBJ1-6,TRBV14,NA,TGTGCCAGCAGCCAAGCTGGGTCGGCAGGGTTAAGTTCACCCCTCCACTTT,CASSQAGSAGLSSPLHF
NA,TRBJ2-7,TRBV6-2/TRBV6-3,NA,TGTGCCAGCAGTTACCCCCGGTCAGGGCGGTACGAGCAGTACTTC,CASSYPRSGRYEQYF
TRBD1,TRBJ2-7,TRBV18,once,TGTGCCAGCTCATTCCCCGGGACAGGTGGTATGGAGCAGTACTTC,CASSFPGTGGMEQYF
NA,TRBJ1-5,TRBV18,NA,TGTGCCAGCTCACTTCAGGAATCTAATAGCAATCAGCCCCAGCATTTT,CASSLQESNSNQPQHF
NA,TRBJ2-2,TRBV5-1,NA,TGCGCCAGCAGCCCTGTAGCCGGGAACACCGGGGAGCTGTTTTTT,CASSPVAGNTGELFF
TRBD2,TRBJ2-1,TRBV9,NA,TGTGCCAGCAGCGTAGGGTTGGGAGGGCCGAACAATGAGCAGTTCTTC,CASSVGLGGPNNEQFF
TRBD1,TRBJ1-5,TRBV24-1,NA,TGTGCCACCAGTGATGGGGACGGACAGGGTAATCAGCCCCAGCATTTT,CATSDGDGQGNQPQHF
NA,TRBJ2-2,TRBV5-1,NA,TGCGCCAGCAGCTTGGCGATAGAGGGCACCGGGGAGCTGTTTTTT,CASSLAIEGTGELFF
NA,TRBJ1-1,TRBV19,NA,TGTGCCAGTATGGGGGGGTTACTACTCACTGAAGCTTTCTTT,CASMGGLLLTEAFF
NA,TRBJ2-5,TRBV28,NA,TGTGCCAGCAGTCTGCGGCCGACAGGCTCGGAAACCCAGTACTTC,CASSLRPTGSETQYF
NA,TRBJ2-3,TRBV2,NA,TGTGCCAGCAGTGTGAACAGCCGCACAGATACGCAGTATTTT,CASSVNSRTDTQYF
TRBD2,TRBJ2-1,TRBV5-1,NA,TGCGCCAGCAGCTTGACTAGCGGGCAGAACAATGAGCAGTTCTTC,CASSLTSGQNNEQFF
TRBD1,TRBJ2-2,TRBV6-6,NA,TGTGCCAGTCGGGGACAGATGACTACAGTAGAGCTGTTTTTT,CASRGQMTTVELFF
NA,TRBJ1-1,TRBV11-2,NA,TGTGCCAGCAGCCCCCCGGGTAGGAGTAAATCGAATAAAGGAGCTTTCTTT,CASSPPGRSKSNKGAFF
NA,TRBJ1-2,TRBV6-5,once,TGTGCCAGCACCCCCTCGGGTAACTATGGCTACACCTTC,CASTPSGNYGYTF
NA,TRBJ1-2,TRBV9,NA,TGTGCCAGCCAGCCCGGGACAAATTACAACTATGGCTACACCTTC,CASQPGTNYNYGYTF
TRBD2,TRBJ2-7,TRBV9,NA,TGTGCCAGCAGCGTAGGAGGCGGGAGGTCCCACGAGCAGTACTTC,CASSVGGGRSHEQYF
TRBD1,TRBJ1-2,TRBV25-1,NA,TGTGCCAGCAGGAAGGGGGCTCTTTCCGGCTACACCTTC,CASRKGALSGYTF
TRBD1,TRBJ2-2,TRBV7-9,NA,TGTGCCAGCAGCCCCGGGGGACAGGGGCGGACCGGGGAGCTGTTTTTT,CASSPGGQGRTGELFF
NA,TRBJ1-5,TRBV7-2,NA,TGTGCCAGCAGCTTAGACAGTATTGTGGATCAGCCCCAGCATTTT,CASSLDSIVDQPQHF
NA,TRBJ2-6,TRBV9,NA,TGTGCCAGCAGCGTAGCGGTGGGGGGTAGCCACTCTGGGGCCAACGTCCTGACTTTC,CASSVAVGGSHSGANVLTF
NA,TRBJ1-6,TRBV7-2,NA,TGTGCCAGCAGCCCAAGACAGGCCTCCTATAATTCACCCCTCCACTTT,CASSPRQASYNSPLHF
TRBD1,TRBJ2-3,TRBV18,NA,TGTGCCAGCTCACGAACCGGGACAGGGGCGGTGGATACGCAGTATTTT,CASSRTGTGAVDTQYF
NA,TRBJ1-1,TRBV28,NA,TGTGCCAGCAGTCCGGACATTGGGGCTGAAGCTTTCTTT,CASSPDIGAEAFF
NA,TRBJ1-4,TRBV9,NA,TGTGCCAGCAGCGTAGGAACAACCTTTTATGAAAAACTGTTTTTT,CASSVGTTFYEKLFF
NA,TRBJ2-5,TRBV18,NA,TGTGCCAGCTCACCACCGGGGGGGCTGCTGAAAGAGACCCAGTACTTC,CASSPPGGLLKETQYF
NA,TRBJ1-2,TRBV19,NA,TGTGCCAGTAGCCTCGAGGGGGGGGACCCCTATGGCTACACCTTC,CASSLEGGDPYGYTF
TRBD2,TRBJ2-5,TRBV28,NA,TGTGCCAGCAGACTCACCGGGACTAGCGTCCAAGAGACCCAGTACTTC,CASRLTGTSVQETQYF
TRBD1,TRBJ1-1,TRBV29-1,once,TGCAGCATCAGACAGGGGGCGCCGGGTGAAGCTTTCTTT,CSIRQGAPGEAFF
NA,TRBJ2-2,TRBV5-1,NA,TGCGCCACCGACTTTGAGGGCACCGGGGAGCTGTTTTTT,CATDFEGTGELFF
NA,TRBJ1-2,TRBV10-3,NA,TGTGCCATCAGTGTGGAGGGTATGCAGGGCTACACCTTC,CAISVEGMQGYTF
TRBD1,TRBJ1-3,TRBV28,NA,TGTGCCAGCAGTTTAGGGGGGACAGCTGGAAACACCATATATTTT,CASSLGGTAGNTIYF
TRBD2,TRBJ2-2,TRBV5-1,NA,TGCGCCAGCAGCTTGGTCCCTGCGCGGGGGGCTAACACCGGGGAGCTGTTTTTT,CASSLVPARGANTGELFF
NA,TRBJ2-2,TRBV30,NA,TGTGCCTGGAGTCCGGAGGTTTGGGGGGAGCTGTTTTTT,CAWSPEVWGELFF
TRBD2,TRBJ2-5,TRBV27,NA,TGTGCCAGCAGGAAGCGGCCAGCGGGACAAGAGACCCAGTACTTC,CASRKRPAGQETQYF